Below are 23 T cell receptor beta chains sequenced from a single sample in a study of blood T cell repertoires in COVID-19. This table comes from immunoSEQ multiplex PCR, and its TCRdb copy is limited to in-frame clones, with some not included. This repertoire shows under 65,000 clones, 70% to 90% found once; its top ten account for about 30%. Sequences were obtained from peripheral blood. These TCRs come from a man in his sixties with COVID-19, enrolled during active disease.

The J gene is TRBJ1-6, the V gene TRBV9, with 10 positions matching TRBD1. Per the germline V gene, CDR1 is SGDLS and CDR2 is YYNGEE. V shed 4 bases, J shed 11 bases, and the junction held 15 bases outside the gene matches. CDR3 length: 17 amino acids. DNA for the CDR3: TGTGCCAGCAGCCCTCATCCCTCCGGGACAGGGGAGCCACCCCTCCACTTT. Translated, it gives CASSPHPSGTGEPPLHF. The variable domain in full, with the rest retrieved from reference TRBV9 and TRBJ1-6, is DSGVTQTPKHLITATGQRVTLRCSPRSGDLSVYWYQQSLDQGLQFLIQYYNGEERAKGNILERFSAQQFPDLHSELNLSSLELGDSALYFCASSPHPSGTGEPPLHFGNGTRLTVT.

The CDR3 coding sequence is TGTGCCAGCAGTGCCGGGAGCTCCTATAATTCACCCCTCCACTTT. This translates into CASSAGSSYNSPLHF. V gene TRBV6-4 combines with J gene TRBJ1-6; D gene ambiguous. The germline V and J ends were trimmed by 4 bases and 0 bases, with 7 bases remaining between them. Germline V gene lookup returns CDR1 MRHNA and CDR2 SNTAGT. The CDR3 has 15 residues.

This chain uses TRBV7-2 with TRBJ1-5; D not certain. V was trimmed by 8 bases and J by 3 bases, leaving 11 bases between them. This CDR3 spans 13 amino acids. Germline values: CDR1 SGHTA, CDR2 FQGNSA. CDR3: CASGLTPNQPQHF. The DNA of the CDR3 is TGTGCCAGCGGGCTGACCCCCAATCAGCCCCAGCATTTT.

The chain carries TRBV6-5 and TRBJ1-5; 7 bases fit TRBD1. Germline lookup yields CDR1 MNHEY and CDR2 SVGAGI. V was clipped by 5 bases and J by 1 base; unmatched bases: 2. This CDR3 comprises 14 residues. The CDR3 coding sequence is TGTGCCAGCAGTCCGACAGGGAGCAATCAGCCCCAGCATTTT. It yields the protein CASSPTGSNQPQHF.

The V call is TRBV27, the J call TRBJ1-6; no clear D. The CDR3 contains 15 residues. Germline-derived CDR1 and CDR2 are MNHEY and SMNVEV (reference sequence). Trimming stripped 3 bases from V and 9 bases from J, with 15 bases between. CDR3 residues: CASSFAGYLGSPLHF. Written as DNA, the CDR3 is TGTGCCAGCAGTTTCGCCGGGTATCTTGGTTCACCCCTCCACTTT.

CDR3 nucleotides: TGCGCCAGCAGCTTGAGGCAGGGGGTCGGGGAGCTGTTTTTT. Encoded protein: CASSLRQGVGELFF. This sequence joins TRBV5-1 and TRBJ2-2; 7 nucleotides match TRBD1. Germline CDR1 is SGHRS and CDR2 is YFSETQ. The CDR3 is 14 residues long. With V trimmed by 1 base and J by 7 bases, 4 bases remained unmatched. Together with reference TRBV5-1 and TRBJ2-2, the CDR3 gives the full variable domain: KAGVTQTPRYLIKTRGQQVTLSCSPISGHRSVSWYQQTPGQGLQFLFEYFSETQRNKGNFPGRFSGRQFSNSRSEMNVSTLELGDSALYLCASSLRQGVGELFFGEGSRLTVL.

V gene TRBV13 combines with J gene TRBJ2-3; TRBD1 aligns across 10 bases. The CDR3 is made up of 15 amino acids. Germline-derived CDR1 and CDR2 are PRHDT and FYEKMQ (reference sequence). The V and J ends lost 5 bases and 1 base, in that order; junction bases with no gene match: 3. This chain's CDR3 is CASSRGTGGTDTQYF. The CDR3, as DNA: TGTGCCAGCAGCCGCGGGACAGGGGGCACAGATACGCAGTATTTT.

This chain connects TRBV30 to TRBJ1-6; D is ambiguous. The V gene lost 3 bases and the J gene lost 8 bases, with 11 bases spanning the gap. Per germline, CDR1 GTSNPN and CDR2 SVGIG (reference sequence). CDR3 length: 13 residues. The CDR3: CAWRLTRDSPLHF. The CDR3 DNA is TGTGCCTGGAGACTCACCCGGGATTCACCCCTCCACTTT.

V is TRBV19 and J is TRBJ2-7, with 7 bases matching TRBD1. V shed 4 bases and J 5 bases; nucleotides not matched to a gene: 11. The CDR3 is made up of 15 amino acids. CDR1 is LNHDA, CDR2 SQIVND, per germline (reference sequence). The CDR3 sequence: CASSTAQDRNHEQYF. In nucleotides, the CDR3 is TGTGCCAGTAGTACGGCCCAGGACAGGAACCACGAGCAGTACTTC.

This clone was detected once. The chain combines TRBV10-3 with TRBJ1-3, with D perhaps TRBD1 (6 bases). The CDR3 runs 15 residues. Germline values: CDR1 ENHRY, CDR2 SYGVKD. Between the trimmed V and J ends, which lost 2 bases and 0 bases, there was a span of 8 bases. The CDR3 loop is CAISEGTNSGNTIYF. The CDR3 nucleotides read TGTGCCATCAGTGAGGGGACAAACTCTGGAAACACCATATATTTT.

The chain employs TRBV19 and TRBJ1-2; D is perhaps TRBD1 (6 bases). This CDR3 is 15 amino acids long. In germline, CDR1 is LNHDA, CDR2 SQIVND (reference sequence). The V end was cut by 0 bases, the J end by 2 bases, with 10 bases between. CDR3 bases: TGTGCCAGTAGTATAGATAGGACAGTCAACTATGGCTACACCTTC. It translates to CASSIDRTVNYGYTF.

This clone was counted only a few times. DNA of the CDR3: TGTGCCAGCAGCGTGTGGGGGGGTGAAAAACTGTTTTTT. Its translation: CASSVWGGEKLFF. The chain links TRBV7-9 to TRBJ1-4; D might be TRBD1 (5 bases). The CDR3 consists of 13 residues. The V gene's germline CDR1 is SEHNR and CDR2 FQNEAQ (reference sequence). Trimming shortened V by 5 bases and J by 7 bases, and 11 bases separated the two germline ends.

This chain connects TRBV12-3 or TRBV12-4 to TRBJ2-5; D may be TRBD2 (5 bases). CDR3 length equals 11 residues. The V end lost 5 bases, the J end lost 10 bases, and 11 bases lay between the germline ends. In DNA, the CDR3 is TGTGCCAGCAGTCTCACCCGGGACCAGTACTTC. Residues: CASSLTRDQYF.

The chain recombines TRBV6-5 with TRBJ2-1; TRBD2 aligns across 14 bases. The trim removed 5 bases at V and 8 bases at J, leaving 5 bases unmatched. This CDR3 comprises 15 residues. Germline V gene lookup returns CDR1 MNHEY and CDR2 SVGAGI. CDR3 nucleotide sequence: TGTGCCAGCAGTCCCGGGACTAGCGGGGGTTATGAGCAGTTCTTC. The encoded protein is CASSPGTSGGYEQFF.

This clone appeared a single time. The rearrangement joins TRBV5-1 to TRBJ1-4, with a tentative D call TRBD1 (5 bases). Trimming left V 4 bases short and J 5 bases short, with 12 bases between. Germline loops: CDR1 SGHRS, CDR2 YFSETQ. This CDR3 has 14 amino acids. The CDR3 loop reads CASSMGEPNEKLFF. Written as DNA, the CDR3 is TGCGCCAGCAGCATGGGGGAGCCCAATGAAAAACTGTTTTTT.

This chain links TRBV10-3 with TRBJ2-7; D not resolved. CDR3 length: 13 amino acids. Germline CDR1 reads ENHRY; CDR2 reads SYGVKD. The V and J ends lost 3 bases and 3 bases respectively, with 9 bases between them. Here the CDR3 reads CAISDRLNYEQYF. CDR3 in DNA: TGTGCCATCAGTGACAGATTAAACTACGAGCAGTACTTC.

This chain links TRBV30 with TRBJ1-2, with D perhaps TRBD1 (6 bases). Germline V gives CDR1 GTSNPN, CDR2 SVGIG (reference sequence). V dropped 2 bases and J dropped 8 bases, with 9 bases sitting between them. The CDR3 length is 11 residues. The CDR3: CAWSQGNGYTF. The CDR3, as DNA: TGTGCCTGGAGTCAGGGGAACGGCTACACCTTC.

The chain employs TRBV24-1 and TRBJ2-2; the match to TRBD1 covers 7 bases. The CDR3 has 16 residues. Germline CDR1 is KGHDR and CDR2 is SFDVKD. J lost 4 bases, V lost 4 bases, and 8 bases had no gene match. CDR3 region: CATSEAGGIGTGELFF. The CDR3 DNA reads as TGTGCCACCAGTGAGGCAGGGGGTATCGGCACCGGGGAGCTGTTTTTT.

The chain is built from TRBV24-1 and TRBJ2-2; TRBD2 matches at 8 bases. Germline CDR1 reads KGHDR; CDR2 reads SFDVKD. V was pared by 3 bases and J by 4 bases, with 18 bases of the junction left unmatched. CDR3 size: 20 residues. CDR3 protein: CATSDRGGPDTHSRTGELFF. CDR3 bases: TGTGCCACCAGTGATCGGGGGGGACCGGATACACATTCCCGCACCGGGGAGCTGTTTTTT.

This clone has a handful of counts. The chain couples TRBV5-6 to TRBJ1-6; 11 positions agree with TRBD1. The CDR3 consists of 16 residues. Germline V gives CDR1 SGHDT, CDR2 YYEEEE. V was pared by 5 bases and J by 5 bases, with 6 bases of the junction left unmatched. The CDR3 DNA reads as TGTGCCAGCAGATTCGGACAGGGGGCTAATAATTCACCCCTCCACTTT. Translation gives CASRFGQGANNSPLHF.

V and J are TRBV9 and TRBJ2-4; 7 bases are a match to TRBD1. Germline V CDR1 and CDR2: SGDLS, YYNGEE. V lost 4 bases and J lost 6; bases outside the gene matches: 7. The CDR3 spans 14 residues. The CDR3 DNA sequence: TGTGCCAGCAGCCTATCACCAGGGGGAAACATTCAGTACTTC. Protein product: CASSLSPGGNIQYF.

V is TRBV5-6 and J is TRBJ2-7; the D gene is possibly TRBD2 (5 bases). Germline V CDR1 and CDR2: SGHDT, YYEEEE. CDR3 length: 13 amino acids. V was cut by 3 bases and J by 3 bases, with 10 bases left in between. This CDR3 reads CASSSPGDYEQYF. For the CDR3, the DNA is TGTGCCAGCAGCTCCCCCGGGGACTACGAGCAGTACTTC.

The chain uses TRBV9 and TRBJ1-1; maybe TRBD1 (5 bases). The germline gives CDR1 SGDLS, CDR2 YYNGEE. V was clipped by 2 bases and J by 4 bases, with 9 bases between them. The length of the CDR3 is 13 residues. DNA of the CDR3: TGTGCCAGCAGCGTCCAGGGAGGCACTGAAGCTTTCTTT. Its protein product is CASSVQGGTEAFF.